This paragraph reports one T cell receptor beta chain. The target antigen is unknown. The data are from a study of CD8 T cell repertoires and HIV-1 epitope variants. Background on the study: Tested: three Gag epitope families, Nef HW9 and YT9.

Trimming took 2 bases from V and 4 from J, leaving 15 bases between them. This CDR3 has 16 residues. Germline values: CDR1 SGHDT, CDR2 YYEEEE. TCR beta CDR3 was sequenced at survey depth on immunoSEQ. TCRdb keeps only in-frame clones here, not all; method: immunoSEQ multiplex PCR. The sample lists about 2,800 clones, around 69% seen once, with over 30% in the top ten. This receptor was taken from a male donor with HIV. V and J are TRBV5-6 and TRBJ2-2; the D gene is possibly TRBD2 (6 bases). Sequenced input: cultured CD8+ T cells derived from PBMCs. CDR3 in DNA: TGTGCCAGCAGCTTCGAACCGTGGGAGGCCACCGGGGAGCTGTTTTTT. Amino acid sequence: CASSFEPWEATGELFF. Using reference TRBV5-6 and TRBJ2-2 for the parts outside the CDR3, the full variable domain is DAGVTQSPTHLIKTRGQQVTLRCSPKSGHDTVSWYQQALGQGPQFIFQYYEEEERQRGNFPDRFSGHQFPNYSSELNVNALLLGDSALYLCASSFEPWEATGELFFGEGSRLTVL.